These 22 T cell receptor beta chains were all obtained from the same sample, sequenced in a study of control samples from healthy donors and cancer patients. The table came from immunoSEQ multiplex PCR; TCRdb's copy has only in-frame clones and leaves some out. The sample includes around 130,000 clones, roughly 90% of them seen just once. The source material was PBMCs. The receptors originated from a man between 50 and 59 years old with head and neck cancer.

The chain recombines TRBV28 with TRBJ2-7, with D possibly being TRBD1 or TRBD2 (5 bases each). Trimming pared 5 bases from V and 0 bases from J, leaving 14 bases between. This CDR3 is built from 15 residues. Germline-derived CDR1 and CDR2 are MDHEN and SYDVKM. CDR3 protein: CASSPPGTHSYEQYF. The CDR3 bases are TGTGCCAGCAGTCCCCCCGGGACCCACTCCTACGAGCAGTACTTC.

In DNA, the CDR3 is TGTGCCAGCACCCCATATGGGAAGCGGGAGCAGTACTTC. This gives the protein CASTPYGKREQYF. The chain links TRBV28 to TRBJ2-7, with D perhaps matching TRBD2 (5 bases). The ends were cut back, 7 bases at V and 7 bases at J, with 17 bases in the middle. The CDR3 is made up of 13 amino acids. Germline assignment: CDR1 MDHEN and CDR2 SYDVKM.

This chain links TRBV7-9 with TRBJ2-7; possibly TRBD1 or TRBD2 for D (6 bases each). This CDR3 is built from 14 residues. CDR1 SEHNR and CDR2 FQNEAQ come from the germline V gene (reference sequence). Trimming removed 2 bases at V and 7 bases at J, with 15 bases between. The CDR3 reads CASSLTGGPSEQYF. The CDR3 DNA sequence: TGTGCCAGCAGCTTAACCGGGGGCCCGTCGGAGCAGTACTTC.

The J gene is TRBJ1-2, the V gene TRBV28; D gene uncertain. V lost 3 bases and J 2 bases, leaving 10 bases between the germline ends. The CDR3 consists of 14 residues. Germline values: CDR1 MDHEN, CDR2 SYDVKM. For the CDR3, the DNA is TGTGCCAGCAGTTTTTTGGACTTGAACTATGGCTACACCTTC. It encodes CASSFLDLNYGYTF.

In its sample, this clone was seen many times. V gene TRBV5-1 combines with J gene TRBJ2-1; unclear D gene. Germline V lookup: CDR1 SGHRS, CDR2 YFSETQ. This CDR3 spans 13 amino acids. V was shortened by 0 bases and J by 9 bases, with 10 bases between the two germline ends. The chain's CDR3 is CASSLARSGEQFF. The DNA of the CDR3 is TGCGCCAGCAGCTTGGCCCGGAGTGGTGAGCAGTTCTTC.

The chain carries TRBV5-1 and TRBJ2-7, with D tentatively TRBD2 (5 bases). Germline lookup yields CDR1 SGHRS and CDR2 YFSETQ. V was shortened by 1 base and J by 2 bases, with 10 bases between the two germline ends. This CDR3 is built from 14 residues. CDR3 in DNA: TGCGCCAGCAGCTTGAATCGGGATACCTACGAGCAGTACTTC. As protein: CASSLNRDTYEQYF.

This chain links TRBV18 with TRBJ1-2; 7 positions match TRBD1. The CDR3 has 18 residues. V shed 3 bases and J 8 bases; nucleotides not matched to a gene: 21. CDR1 and CDR2 from the germline V gene are KGHSH and LQKENI. This CDR3 reads CASSPNRQGGTTLMGYTF. The CDR3 DNA reads as TGTGCCAGCTCACCCAATCGACAGGGTGGAACTACACTGATGGGCTACACCTTC.

This clone was observed a single time. Other nucleotide sequences in the sample specify the same CDR3. The rearrangement uses TRBV30 and TRBJ1-3; no definite D call. V was pared by 0 bases and J by 4 bases, with 4 bases between. The germline V gene has CDR1 GTSNPN and CDR2 SVGIG (reference sequence). The CDR3 sequence is 12 residues long. The CDR3 bases are TGTGCCTGGAGTGTATTGGGAAACACCATATATTTT. This codes for CAWSVLGNTIYF.

V gene TRBV7-2 combines with J gene TRBJ2-1, with TRBD1 as a possible D gene (6 bases). Germline assignment: CDR1 SGHTA and CDR2 FQGNSA. Trimming took 1 base from V and 4 from J, leaving 8 bases between them. This CDR3 has 14 amino acids. The CDR3 DNA reads as TGTGCCAGCAGCTTAGGGACAGAGTACAATGAGCAGTTCTTC. This gives the protein CASSLGTEYNEQFF.

The V call is TRBV6-6, the J call TRBJ2-1, with D maybe TRBD1 (6 bases). Germline CDR1 and CDR2: MNHNY and SVGAGI (reference sequence). The V end lost 8 bases, the J end lost 4 bases, and 15 bases lay between the germline ends. CDR3 length: 14 residues. In nucleotides, the CDR3 is TGTGCCAGCTCTTTTGGGGGCCGTTACAATGAGCAGTTCTTC. Protein product: CASSFGGRYNEQFF.

The chain couples TRBV28 to TRBJ2-7, with 7 bases identical to TRBD2. V shed 9 bases, J shed 3 bases, and the junction held 17 bases outside the gene matches. The CDR3 runs to 16 residues. Germline CDR1 MDHEN, CDR2 SYDVKM. Here the CDR3 reads CASCGPFFQRGYEQYF. The CDR3 DNA follows: TGTGCCAGTTGTGGACCATTTTTTCAGCGGGGCTACGAGCAGTACTTC.

In its sample, this clone was seen once. J is TRBJ2-3 and V is TRBV5-5; the D call may be TRBD1 or TRBD2 (5 bases each). Germline V gene data show CDR1 as SGHKS and CDR2 as YYEKEE (reference sequence). The CDR3 consists of 14 residues. The V and J ends lost 4 bases and 2 bases respectively, with 11 bases between them. DNA of the CDR3: TGTGCCAGCAGCGGGGGAAATCCCACAGATACGCAGTATTTT. Its translation: CASSGGNPTDTQYF.

The chain is built from TRBV20-1 and TRBJ2-7; the D is unclear. Germline V CDR1 and CDR2: DFQATT, SNEGSKA (reference sequence). V shed 3 bases and J shed 6 bases, with 6 bases lying between them. The CDR3 loop spans 10 amino acids. CDR3 residues: CSASEAEQYF. The CDR3 DNA follows: TGCAGTGCTAGCGAGGCCGAGCAGTACTTC.

The chain combines TRBV9 with TRBJ2-2; a weak D match, TRBD1 (6 bases). V lost 7 bases to trimming and J lost 2 bases, with 9 bases between them. CDR1 and CDR2 from the germline V gene are SGDLS and YYNGEE. The CDR3 is 13 amino acids. The CDR3 sequence: CASGTLNTGELFF. CDR3 nucleotides: TGTGCCAGCGGGACACTCAACACCGGGGAGCTGTTTTTT.

V gene TRBV6-2 or TRBV6-3 combines with J gene TRBJ2-1; D is unresolved. Trimming stripped 6 bases from V and 3 bases from J, with 15 bases between. The CDR3 has 15 residues. The germline gives CDR1 MNHEY, CDR2 SVGEGT. CDR3 loop: CASSSQRTDYNEQFF. The DNA for the CDR3 is TGTGCCAGCAGCTCACAGCGAACCGACTACAATGAGCAGTTCTTC.

This clone has only one observation. The rearrangement joins TRBV13 to TRBJ2-1, with TRBD2 identical over 10 bases. Trimming at V came to 5 bases and at J to 7 bases, leaving 8 bases not matched to a gene. This CDR3 spans 15 amino acids. Germline V gives CDR1 PRHDT, CDR2 FYEKMQ (reference sequence). The CDR3 reads CASSLSGRAGNEQFF. The DNA for the CDR3 is TGTGCCAGCAGCCTCAGCGGGAGGGCCGGAAATGAGCAGTTCTTC.

The V and J genes are TRBV29-1 and TRBJ2-5; D call uncertain. From germline, CDR1 is SQVTM and CDR2 ANQGSEA. The CDR3 length is 17 residues. V lost 0 bases and J 4 bases, leaving 21 bases between the germline ends. CDR3 region: CSVEDAHPGSPGETQYF. Written as DNA, the CDR3 is TGCAGCGTTGAAGATGCACATCCGGGCTCCCCAGGAGAGACCCAGTACTTC.

The gene calls are TRBV3-1 (or the pseudogene TRBV3-2) and TRBJ1-6; 8 nucleotides align to TRBD1. Germline CDR1 LGHDT, CDR2 YNNKEL (reference sequence). Trimming at V came to 4 bases and at J to 6 bases, leaving 8 bases not matched to a gene. The CDR3 sequence is 16 residues long. CDR3 sequence (DNA): TGTGCCAGCAGCCGAGACCGGGACAGGATTAATTCACCCCTCCACTTT. Translated, it gives CASSRDRDRINSPLHF.

Written as DNA, the CDR3 is TGTGCCAGCAGTGATGTGGGAAACTCCTACGAGCAGTACTTC. Translating it yields CASSDVGNSYEQYF. The V gene is TRBV6-1, the J gene TRBJ2-7; no definite D call. CDR1 is MNHNS and CDR2 is SASEGT in the germline V gene. V lost 3 bases to trimming and J lost 0 bases, with 9 bases between them. The CDR3 has 14 amino acids.

V gene TRBV28 combines with J gene TRBJ1-4, with a possible D match to TRBD1 (6 bases). Deletions cut 8 bases from V and 2 bases from J, with 12 bases between. The CDR3 spans 14 residues. Per the germline V gene, CDR1 is MDHEN and CDR2 is SYDVKM. CDR3 protein: CASGGGPTNEKLFF. For the CDR3, the DNA is TGTGCCAGCGGGGGGGGGCCCACTAATGAAAAACTGTTTTTT.

This clone has only a few counts. This sequence joins TRBV2 and TRBJ2-3; possibly TRBD1 or TRBD2 for D (5 bases each). Germline CDR1 and CDR2: SNHLY and FYNNEI. The V end lost 7 bases, the J end lost 1 base, and 12 bases lay between the germline ends. CDR3 length equals 14 residues. The CDR3 loop is CASIRGYRTDTQYF. The CDR3 nucleotides read TGTGCCAGCATTCGGGGCTACCGCACAGATACGCAGTATTTT.

The V and J genes are TRBV7-3 and TRBJ2-1, with TRBD2 matching 9 bases. This CDR3 contains 16 residues. CDR1 is SGHTA and CDR2 is FQGTGA in the germline V gene. V was pared by 2 bases and J by 8 bases, with 10 bases of the junction left unmatched. The CDR3 region is CASSLGYLAGLHEQFF. CDR3 in DNA: TGTGCCAGCAGCTTAGGGTACCTAGCGGGGTTACATGAGCAGTTCTTC.